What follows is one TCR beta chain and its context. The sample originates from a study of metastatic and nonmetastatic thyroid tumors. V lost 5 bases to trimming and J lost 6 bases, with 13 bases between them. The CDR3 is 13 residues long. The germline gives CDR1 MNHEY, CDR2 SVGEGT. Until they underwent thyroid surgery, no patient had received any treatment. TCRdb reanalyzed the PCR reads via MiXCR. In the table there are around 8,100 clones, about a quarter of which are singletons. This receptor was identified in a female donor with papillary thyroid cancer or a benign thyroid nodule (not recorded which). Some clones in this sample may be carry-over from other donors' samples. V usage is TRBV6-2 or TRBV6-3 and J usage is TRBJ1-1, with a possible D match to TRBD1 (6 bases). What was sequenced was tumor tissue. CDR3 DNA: TGTGCCAGCAGTCAGACCAGGGGTTCTGAAGCTTTCTTT. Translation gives CASSQTRGSEAFF.